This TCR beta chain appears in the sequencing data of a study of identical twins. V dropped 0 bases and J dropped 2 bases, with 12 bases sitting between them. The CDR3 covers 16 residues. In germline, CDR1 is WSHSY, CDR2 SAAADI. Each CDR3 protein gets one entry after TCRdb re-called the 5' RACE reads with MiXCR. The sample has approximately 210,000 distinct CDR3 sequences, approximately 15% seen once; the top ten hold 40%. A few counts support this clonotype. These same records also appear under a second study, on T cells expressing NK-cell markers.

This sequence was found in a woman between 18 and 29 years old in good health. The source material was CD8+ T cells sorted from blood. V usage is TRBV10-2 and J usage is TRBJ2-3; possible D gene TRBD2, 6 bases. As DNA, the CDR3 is TGCGCCAGCAGTGAGTCCCTAGCGACTTACACAGATACGCAGTATTTT. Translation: CASSESLATYTDTQYF.